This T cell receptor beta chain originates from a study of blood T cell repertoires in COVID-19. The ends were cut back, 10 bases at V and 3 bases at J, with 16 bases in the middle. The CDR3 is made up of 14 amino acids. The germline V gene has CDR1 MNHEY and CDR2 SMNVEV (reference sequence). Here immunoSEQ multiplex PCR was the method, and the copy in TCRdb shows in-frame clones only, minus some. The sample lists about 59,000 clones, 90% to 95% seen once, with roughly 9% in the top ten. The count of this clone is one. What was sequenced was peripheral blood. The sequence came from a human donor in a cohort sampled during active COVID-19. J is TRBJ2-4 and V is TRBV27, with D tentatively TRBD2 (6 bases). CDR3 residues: CATRVREDKNIQYF. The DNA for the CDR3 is TGTGCCACACGCGTAAGGGAGGACAAAAACATTCAGTACTTC.